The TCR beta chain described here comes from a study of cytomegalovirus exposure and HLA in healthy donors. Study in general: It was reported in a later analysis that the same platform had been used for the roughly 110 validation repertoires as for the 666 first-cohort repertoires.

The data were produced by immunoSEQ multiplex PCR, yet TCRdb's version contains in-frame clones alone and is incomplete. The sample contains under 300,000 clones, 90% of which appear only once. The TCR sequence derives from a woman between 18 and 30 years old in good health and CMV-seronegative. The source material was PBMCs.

CDR3 in amino acids: CSVDLTGGNEQFF. DNA for the CDR3: TGCAGCGTCGACCTGACAGGGGGCAATGAGCAGTTCTTC. The chain couples TRBV29-1 to TRBJ2-1; 9 nucleotides agree with TRBD1. CDR1 is SQVTM, CDR2 ANQGSEA, per germline. This CDR3 has 13 residues. The ends lost 6 bases at V and 6 bases at J; junction bases unmatched: 6.